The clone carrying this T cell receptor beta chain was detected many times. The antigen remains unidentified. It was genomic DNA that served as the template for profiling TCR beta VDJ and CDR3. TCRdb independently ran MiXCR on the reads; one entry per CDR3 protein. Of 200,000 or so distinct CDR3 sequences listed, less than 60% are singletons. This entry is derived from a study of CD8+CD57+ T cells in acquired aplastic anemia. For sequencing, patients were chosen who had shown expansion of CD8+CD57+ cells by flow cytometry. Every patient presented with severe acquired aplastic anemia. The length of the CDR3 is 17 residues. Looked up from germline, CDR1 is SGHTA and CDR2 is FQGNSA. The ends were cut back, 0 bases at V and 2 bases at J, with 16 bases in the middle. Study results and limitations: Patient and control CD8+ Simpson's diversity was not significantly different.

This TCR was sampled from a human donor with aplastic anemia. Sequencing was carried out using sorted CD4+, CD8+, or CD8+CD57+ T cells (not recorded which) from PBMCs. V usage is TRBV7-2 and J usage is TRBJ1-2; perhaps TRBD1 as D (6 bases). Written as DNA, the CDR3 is TGTGCCAGCAGCTTAGCCGGGGGGCACCGGACCAACTATGGCTACACCTTC. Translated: CASSLAGGHRTNYGYTF.